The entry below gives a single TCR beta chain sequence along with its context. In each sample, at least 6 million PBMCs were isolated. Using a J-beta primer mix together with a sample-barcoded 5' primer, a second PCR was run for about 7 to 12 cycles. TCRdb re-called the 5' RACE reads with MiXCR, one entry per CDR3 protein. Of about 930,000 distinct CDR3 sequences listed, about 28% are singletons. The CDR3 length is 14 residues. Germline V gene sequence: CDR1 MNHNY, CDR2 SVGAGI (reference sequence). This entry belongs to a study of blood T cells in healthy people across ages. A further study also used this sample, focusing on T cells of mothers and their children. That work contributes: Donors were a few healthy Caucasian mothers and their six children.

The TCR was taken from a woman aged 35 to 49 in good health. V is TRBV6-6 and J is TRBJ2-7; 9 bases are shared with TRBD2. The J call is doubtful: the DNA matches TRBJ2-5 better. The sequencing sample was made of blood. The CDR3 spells CASSYGSGGETQYF. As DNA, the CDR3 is TGTGCCAGCAGTTATGGTAGCGGGGGTGAGACCCAGTACTTC.